The 13 T cell receptor beta chains listed next were all sequenced from one sample in a study of cytomegalovirus exposure and HLA in healthy donors. The PCR was carried out with 60 Vbeta primers and 13 Jbeta primers. Measured with immunoSEQ multiplex PCR; TCRdb has only the in-frame clones, and not every one. The repertoire includes approximately 130,000 clones, about three quarters of them detected once, and 3.4% sits in the top ten. The material sequenced was PBMCs. The receptors shown here come from a man aged 25 to 40 in good health and CMV-seronegative.

This chain links TRBV9 with TRBJ1-1, with unresolved D. CDR1 is SGDLS and CDR2 is YYNGEE in the germline V gene. V was shortened by 0 bases and J by 1 base, with 4 bases between the two germline ends. CDR3 length: 13 amino acids. CDR3 in amino acids: CASSVDWNTEAFF. The DNA of the CDR3 is TGTGCCAGCAGCGTAGACTGGAACACTGAAGCTTTCTTT. The variable domain in full, completed from reference TRBV9 and TRBJ1-1, reads DSGVTQTPKHLITATGQRVTLRCSPRSGDLSVYWYQQSLDQGLQFLIQYYNGEERAKGNILERFSAQQFPDLHSELNLSSLELGDSALYFCASSVDWNTEAFFGQGTRLTVV.

The V call is TRBV10-3, the J call TRBJ1-2; 9 nucleotides line up with TRBD1. The trim removed 7 bases at V and 6 bases at J, leaving 3 bases unmatched. The CDR3 loop spans 12 amino acids. The germline V gene has CDR1 ENHRY and CDR2 SYGVKD. Here the CDR3 DNA reads TGTGCCATCACCAGACAGGGGGATGGCTACACCTTC. This translates into CAITRQGDGYTF.

The chain couples TRBV7-3 to TRBJ2-5; maybe TRBD1 (6 bases). V was pared by 5 bases and J by 1 base, with 11 bases between. CDR3 length: 14 amino acids. The germline V gene has CDR1 SGHTA and CDR2 FQGTGA. CDR3: CASSSRGSQETQYF. The CDR3 DNA reads TGTGCCAGCAGCAGCAGGGGATCCCAAGAGACCCAGTACTTC.

Worth noting for this clone: Other DNA sequences in this specimen translate into the identical CDR3. The chain couples TRBV9 to TRBJ2-7, with D possibly being TRBD1 (6 bases). CDR3 length equals 15 residues. Germline values: CDR1 SGDLS, CDR2 YYNGEE. V gave up 2 bases and J gave up 2 bases, with 14 bases separating them. The CDR3 protein is CASSVDSSTTYEQYF. The CDR3 DNA reads TGTGCCAGCAGCGTGGACAGTTCTACTACCTACGAGCAGTACTTC. Full variable domain (remainder filled in from reference TRBV9 and TRBJ2-7): DSGVTQTPKHLITATGQRVTLRCSPRSGDLSVYWYQQSLDQGLQFLIQYYNGEERAKGNILERFSAQQFPDLHSELNLSSLELGDSALYFCASSVDSSTTYEQYFGPGTRLTVT.

The rearrangement links TRBV28 to TRBJ1-1, with a tentative D call TRBD1 (6 bases). The CDR3 contains 15 residues. V shed 2 bases and J shed 1 base, with 11 bases lying between them. Germline CDR1 and CDR2: MDHEN and SYDVKM. The CDR3: CASSLQGTPNTEAFF. As DNA, the CDR3 is TGTGCCAGCAGTTTACAAGGGACACCGAACACTGAAGCTTTCTTT.

The chain has TRBV28 and TRBJ1-5; 7 nucleotides match TRBD1. After removal of 10 bases from V and 8 bases from J, the junction contained 11 bases not matched to a gene. Germline V lookup: CDR1 MDHEN, CDR2 SYDVKM. This CDR3 has 13 amino acids. CDR3 loop: CAIAGTGTEPQHF. The CDR3 DNA reads as TGTGCCATCGCCGGGACGGGGACAGAGCCCCAGCATTTT.

This chain connects TRBV7-8 to TRBJ2-7; 10 positions agree with TRBD2. Trimming cost V 5 bases and J 0 bases; bases outside gene matches: 1. The CDR3 extends over 14 amino acids. CDR1 and CDR2 (germline): SGHVS, FQNEAQ. As DNA, the CDR3 is TGTGCCAGCAGCGCTAGCGGGAGCTCCTACGAGCAGTACTTC. Translation: CASSASGSSYEQYF.

This chain connects TRBV5-1 to TRBJ2-1; 7 bases line up with TRBD1. Germline V gene sequence: CDR1 SGHRS, CDR2 YFSETQ. The CDR3 contains 14 residues. The trim removed 0 bases at V and 9 bases at J, leaving 6 bases unmatched. The CDR3 nucleotides are TGCGCCAGCAGCTTGGATCAGAACAGGGGTGAGCAGTTCTTC. It is translated as CASSLDQNRGEQFF.

This chain joins TRBV9 and TRBJ1-2; D might be TRBD1 (5 bases). Germline V gene sequence: CDR1 SGDLS, CDR2 YYNGEE. V lost 4 bases and J lost 3, with 19 bases in between. This CDR3 contains 16 residues. This CDR3 reads CASSSRQCPSDYGYTF. The CDR3 nucleotides are TGTGCCAGCAGCTCCAGACAGTGTCCGAGTGACTATGGCTACACCTTC.

This chain links TRBV28 with TRBJ1-4; D possibly corresponds to TRBD1 (6 bases). Between the trimmed V and J ends, which lost 2 bases and 10 bases, there was a span of 17 bases. This CDR3 is 15 amino acids long. Germline CDR1 reads MDHEN; CDR2 reads SYDVKM. CDR3 sequence (DNA): TGTGCCAGCAGTTTAAGGTGGGGGCGAGACGTAAAACTGTTTTTT. Protein product: CASSLRWGRDVKLFF.

The gene calls are TRBV7-2 and TRBJ1-3; the match to TRBD1 covers 9 bases. This CDR3 has 17 amino acids. Germline lookup yields CDR1 SGHTA and CDR2 FQGNSA. V lost 1 base and J lost 0; bases outside the gene matches: 4. The CDR3 region is CASSLGLTGGSGNTIYF. CDR3 DNA: TGTGCCAGCAGCTTAGGGTTGACAGGGGGCTCTGGAAACACCATATATTTT.

The V and J genes are TRBV5-1 and TRBJ1-1; D gene uncertain. This CDR3 comprises 15 residues. V lost 0 bases, J lost 1 base, and 10 bases lay in between. Germline V gene sequence: CDR1 SGHRS, CDR2 YFSETQ. The CDR3 coding sequence is TGCGCCAGCAGCTTGGAACCTAAATCGAACACTGAAGCTTTCTTT. Translated, it gives CASSLEPKSNTEAFF.

The chain joins TRBV9 to TRBJ1-1; D is possibly TRBD1 (5 bases). The V end was cut by 0 bases, the J end by 1 base, with 16 bases between. Per germline, CDR1 SGDLS and CDR2 YYNGEE. The CDR3 has 17 amino acids. CDR3 bases: TGTGCCAGCAGCGTAGCTGCAGGGTGGGTATGGAACACTGAAGCTTTCTTT. Amino acids: CASSVAAGWVWNTEAFF.